The sequence of this T cell receptor beta chain was determined in a study of cytomegalovirus exposure and HLA in healthy donors. Findings and limits, study-wide: The investigators catalogued about 170 TCR beta chains as cytomegalovirus-associated.

There were likely unrecorded immune exposures, though donors were nominally healthy when sampled. The PCR was carried out with 60 Vbeta primers and 13 Jbeta primers. Measured with immunoSEQ multiplex PCR; TCRdb has only the in-frame clones, and not every one. The sample has about 150,000 clones; over 75% are singletons. This CDR3 comprises 14 residues. CDR1 and CDR2 (germline): SNHLY, FYNNEI. V lost 6 bases and J 3 bases, leaving 11 bases between the germline ends. In regard to this clone: The target antigen is unknown.

The origin of this receptor is a woman aged 40 to 50 in good health and CMV-seronegative. This chain links TRBV2 with TRBJ2-2, with D hard to call. The sample was PBMCs. The CDR3: CASRPLGDTGELFF. The DNA for the CDR3 is TGTGCCAGCAGACCCCTAGGTGACACCGGGGAGCTGTTTTTT.